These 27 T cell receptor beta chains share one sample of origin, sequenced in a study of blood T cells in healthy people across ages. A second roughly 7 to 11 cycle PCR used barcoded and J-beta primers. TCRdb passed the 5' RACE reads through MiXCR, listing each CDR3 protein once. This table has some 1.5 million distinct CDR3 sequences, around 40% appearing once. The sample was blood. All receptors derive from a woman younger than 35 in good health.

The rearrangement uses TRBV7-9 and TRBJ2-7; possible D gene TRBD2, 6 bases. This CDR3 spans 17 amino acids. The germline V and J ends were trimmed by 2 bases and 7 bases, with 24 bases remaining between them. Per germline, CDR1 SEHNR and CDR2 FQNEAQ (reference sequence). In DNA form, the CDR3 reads TGTGCCAGCAGCTTAACCGGCCAGGGAGGCTTTTACAATGAGCAGTACTTC. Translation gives CASSLTGQGGFYNEQYF.

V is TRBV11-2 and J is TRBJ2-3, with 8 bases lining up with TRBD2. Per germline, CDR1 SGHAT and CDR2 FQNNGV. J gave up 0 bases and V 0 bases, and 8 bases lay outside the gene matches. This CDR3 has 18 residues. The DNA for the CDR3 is TGTGCCAGCAGCTTAGATTGGGTAGCGGGGACTAGCACAGATACGCAGTATTTT. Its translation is CASSLDWVAGTSTDTQYF.

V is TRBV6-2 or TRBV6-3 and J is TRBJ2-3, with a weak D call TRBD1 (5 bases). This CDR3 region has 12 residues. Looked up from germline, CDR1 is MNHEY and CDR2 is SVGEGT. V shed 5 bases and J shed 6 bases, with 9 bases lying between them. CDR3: CASSNRRDTQYF. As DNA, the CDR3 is TGTGCCAGCAGTAACAGGCGGGATACGCAGTATTTT.

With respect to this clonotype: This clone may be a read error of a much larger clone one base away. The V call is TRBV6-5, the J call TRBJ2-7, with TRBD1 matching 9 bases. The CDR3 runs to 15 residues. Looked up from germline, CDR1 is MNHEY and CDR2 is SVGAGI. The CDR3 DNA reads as TGTGCCGGCAGTTACGGACAGGGGCTCTCCTACGAGCAGTACTTC. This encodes CAGSYGQGLSYEQYF.

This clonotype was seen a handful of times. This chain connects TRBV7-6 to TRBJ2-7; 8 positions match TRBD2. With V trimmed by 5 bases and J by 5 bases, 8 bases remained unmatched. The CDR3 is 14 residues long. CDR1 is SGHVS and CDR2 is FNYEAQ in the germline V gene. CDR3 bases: TGTGCCAGCAGCACCATAGCGGGAATCCACGAGCAGTACTTC. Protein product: CASSTIAGIHEQYF.

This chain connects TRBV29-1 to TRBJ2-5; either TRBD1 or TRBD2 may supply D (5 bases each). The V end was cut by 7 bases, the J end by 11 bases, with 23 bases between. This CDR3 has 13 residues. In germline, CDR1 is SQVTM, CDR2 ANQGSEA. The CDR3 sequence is CSALDRYSYGQYF. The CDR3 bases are TGCAGCGCACTAGACAGATACTCCTACGGGCAGTACTTC.

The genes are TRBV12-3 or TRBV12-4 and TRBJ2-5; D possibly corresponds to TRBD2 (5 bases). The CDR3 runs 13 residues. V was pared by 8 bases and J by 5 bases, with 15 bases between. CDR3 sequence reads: CASRGGWSETQYF. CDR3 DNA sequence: TGTGCCAGCCGAGGCGGGTGGTCGGAGACCCAGTACTTC.

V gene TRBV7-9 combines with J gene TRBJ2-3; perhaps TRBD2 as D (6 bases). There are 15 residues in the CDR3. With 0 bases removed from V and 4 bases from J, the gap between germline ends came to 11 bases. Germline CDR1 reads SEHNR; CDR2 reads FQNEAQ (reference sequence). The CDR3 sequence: CASSLARGDADTQYF. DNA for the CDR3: TGTGCCAGCAGCTTAGCCCGCGGGGACGCAGATACGCAGTATTTT.

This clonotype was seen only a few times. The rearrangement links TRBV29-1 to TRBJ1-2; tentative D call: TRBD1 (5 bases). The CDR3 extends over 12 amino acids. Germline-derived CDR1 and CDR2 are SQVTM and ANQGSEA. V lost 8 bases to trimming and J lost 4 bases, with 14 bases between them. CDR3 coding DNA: TGCAGCTTAAAGACAGAGAGCTATGGCTACACCTTC. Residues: CSLKTESYGYTF.

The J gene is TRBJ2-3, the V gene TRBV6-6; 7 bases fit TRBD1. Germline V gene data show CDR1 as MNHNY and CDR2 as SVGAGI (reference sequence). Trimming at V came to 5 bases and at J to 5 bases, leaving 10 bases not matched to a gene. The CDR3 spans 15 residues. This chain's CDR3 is CASSPTDRAVDTQYF. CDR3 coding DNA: TGTGCCAGCAGTCCAACCGACAGGGCGGTAGATACGCAGTATTTT.

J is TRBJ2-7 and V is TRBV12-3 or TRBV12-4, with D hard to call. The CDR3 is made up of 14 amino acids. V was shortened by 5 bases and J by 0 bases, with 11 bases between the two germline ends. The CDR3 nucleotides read TGTGCCAGCAGTCATCAGTACTTCTCCTACGAGCAGTACTTC. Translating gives CASSHQYFSYEQYF.

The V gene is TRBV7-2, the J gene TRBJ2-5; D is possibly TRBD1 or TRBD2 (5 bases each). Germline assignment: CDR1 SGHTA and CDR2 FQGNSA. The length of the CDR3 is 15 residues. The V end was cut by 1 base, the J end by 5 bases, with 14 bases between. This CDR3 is CASSLGDAIGETQYF. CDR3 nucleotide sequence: TGTGCCAGCAGCTTAGGGGACGCTATCGGGGAGACCCAGTACTTC.

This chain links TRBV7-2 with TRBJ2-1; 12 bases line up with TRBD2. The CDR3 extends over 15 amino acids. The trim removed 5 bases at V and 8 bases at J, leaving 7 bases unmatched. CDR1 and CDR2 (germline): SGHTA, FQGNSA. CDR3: CASSPQTSGSHEQFF. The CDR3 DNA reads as TGTGCCAGCAGCCCACAGACTAGCGGGAGTCATGAGCAGTTCTTC.

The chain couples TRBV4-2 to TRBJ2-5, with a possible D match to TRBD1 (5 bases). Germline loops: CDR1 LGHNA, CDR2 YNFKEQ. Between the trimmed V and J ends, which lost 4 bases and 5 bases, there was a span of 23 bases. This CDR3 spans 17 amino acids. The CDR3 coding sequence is TGTGCCAGCAGCCTTTCTCAGGGCCAGGGTCGGGCGGAGACCCAGTACTTC. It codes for CASSLSQGQGRAETQYF.

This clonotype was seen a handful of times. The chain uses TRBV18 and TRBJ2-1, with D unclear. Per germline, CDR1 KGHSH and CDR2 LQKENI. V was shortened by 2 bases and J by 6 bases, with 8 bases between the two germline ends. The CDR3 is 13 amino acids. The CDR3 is CASSPILGNEQFF. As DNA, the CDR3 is TGTGCCAGCTCACCAATTCTGGGCAATGAGCAGTTCTTC.

The CDR3 loop is CASSRDRAVFRSTEAFF. The CDR3 DNA reads TGTGCCAGCAGTAGGGACAGGGCCGTATTTAGGAGTACTGAAGCTTTCTTT. The chain links TRBV5-5 to TRBJ1-1; 9 bases map to TRBD1. This CDR3 is 17 amino acids long. V was clipped by 5 bases and J by 5 bases; unmatched bases: 16. The germline V gene has CDR1 SGHKS and CDR2 YYEKEE (reference sequence).

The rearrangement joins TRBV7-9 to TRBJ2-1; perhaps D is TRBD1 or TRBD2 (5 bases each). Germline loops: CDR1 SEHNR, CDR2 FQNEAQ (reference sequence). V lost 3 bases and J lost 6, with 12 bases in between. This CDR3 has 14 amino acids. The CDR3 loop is CASSLKGPINEQFF. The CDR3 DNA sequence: TGTGCCAGCAGCTTGAAGGGACCAATCAATGAGCAGTTCTTC.

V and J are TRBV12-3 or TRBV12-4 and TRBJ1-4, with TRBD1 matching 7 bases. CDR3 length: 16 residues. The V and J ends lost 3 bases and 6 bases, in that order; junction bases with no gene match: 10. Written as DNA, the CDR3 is TGTGCCAGCAGTTTTGGGCAGGGGGTTGGGGATGAAAAACTGTTTTTT. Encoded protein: CASSFGQGVGDEKLFF.

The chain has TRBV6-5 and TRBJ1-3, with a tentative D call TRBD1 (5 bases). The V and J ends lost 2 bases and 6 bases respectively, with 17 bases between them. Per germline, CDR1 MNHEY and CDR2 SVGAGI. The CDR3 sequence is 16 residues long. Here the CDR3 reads CASSYRGVGGTNTIYF. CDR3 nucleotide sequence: TGTGCCAGCAGTTACCGGGGAGTCGGAGGGACAAACACCATATATTTT.

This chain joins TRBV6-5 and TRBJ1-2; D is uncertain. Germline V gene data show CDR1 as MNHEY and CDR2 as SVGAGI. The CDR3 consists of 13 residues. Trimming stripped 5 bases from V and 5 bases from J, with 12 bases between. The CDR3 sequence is CASSPRERYGYTF. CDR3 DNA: TGTGCCAGCAGTCCACGGGAGAGGTATGGCTACACCTTC.

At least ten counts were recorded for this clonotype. Written as DNA, the CDR3 is TGTGCCAGCAGCCAAGCCCCGGCTTCCGAGCAGTACTTC. Encoded protein: CASSQAPASEQYF. The chain recombines TRBV3-1 with TRBJ2-7; D not certain. The V end was cut by 1 base, the J end by 6 bases, with 10 bases between. Germline CDR1 reads LGHDT; CDR2 reads YNNKEL (reference sequence). The CDR3 has 13 amino acids.

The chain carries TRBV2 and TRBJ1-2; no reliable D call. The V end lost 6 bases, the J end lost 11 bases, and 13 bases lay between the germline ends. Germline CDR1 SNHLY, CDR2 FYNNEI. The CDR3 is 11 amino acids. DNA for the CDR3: TGTGCCAGCAGAGGACCGGGGAAGTACACCTTC. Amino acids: CASRGPGKYTF.

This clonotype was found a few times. The CDR3 is CASSLDPGGLTDTQYF. CDR3 DNA sequence: TGTGCCAGCAGCTTAGATCCGGGAGGGCTGACAGATACGCAGTATTTT. This chain joins TRBV7-2 and TRBJ2-3; 8 bases align to TRBD2. Germline loops: CDR1 SGHTA, CDR2 FQGNSA. V lost 1 base, J lost 3 bases, and 6 bases stayed unmatched. This CDR3 contains 16 residues.

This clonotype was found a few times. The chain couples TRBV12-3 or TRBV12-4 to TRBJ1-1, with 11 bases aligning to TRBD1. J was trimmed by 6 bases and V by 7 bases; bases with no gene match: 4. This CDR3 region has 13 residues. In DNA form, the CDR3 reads TGTGCCAGCACCCTGGACAGGGGGCCTGAAGCTTTCTTT. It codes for CASTLDRGPEAFF.

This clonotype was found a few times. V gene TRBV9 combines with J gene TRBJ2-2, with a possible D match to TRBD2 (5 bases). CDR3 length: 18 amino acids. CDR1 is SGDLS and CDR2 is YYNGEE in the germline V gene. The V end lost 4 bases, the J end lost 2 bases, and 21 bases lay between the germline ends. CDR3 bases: TGTGCCAGCAGCTGGTCCGAGGGCAGGATCCTTAACACCGGGGAGCTGTTTTTT. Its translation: CASSWSEGRILNTGELFF.

The CDR3 DNA reads TGTGCCAGCAGCCCCATGGGGACCCAGCAGTTCTTC. Translated, it gives CASSPMGTQQFF. The J gene is TRBJ2-1, the V gene TRBV7-8, with D perhaps being TRBD1 or TRBD2 (5 bases each). Trimming left V 5 bases short and J 11 bases short, with 13 bases between. Germline-derived CDR1 and CDR2 are SGHVS and FQNEAQ. CDR3 length equals 12 residues.

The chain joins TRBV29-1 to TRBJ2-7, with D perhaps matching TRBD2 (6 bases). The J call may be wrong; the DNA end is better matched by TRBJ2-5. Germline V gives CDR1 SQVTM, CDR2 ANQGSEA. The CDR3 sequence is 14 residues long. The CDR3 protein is CSVEGRGGAGTQYF. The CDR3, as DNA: TGCAGCGTTGAAGGGAGGGGAGGTGCAGGGACCCAGTACTTC.